This T cell receptor beta chain was identified during a study of blood T cell repertoires in COVID-19. Across the whole study: Samples came from the United States, Italy and Spain, spanning acute and convalescent COVID-19. T cells, B-cell-depleted T cells, or PBMCs provided the cDNA or gDNA that served as material.

Here immunoSEQ multiplex PCR was the method, and the copy in TCRdb shows in-frame clones only, minus some. The top ten clones hold roughly 3.2% of a sample with fewer than 250,000 clones, approximately 84% of them seen once. This CDR3 comprises 14 residues. Germline CDR1 is LNHDA and CDR2 is SQIVND (reference sequence). Trimming took off 6 bases at V and 6 bases at J, with 18 bases between the two ends. Participants were placed into cohorts based on the clinical history they reported. Recovery meant two consecutive negative NP/OP PCR tests, professional clearance, or resolved symptoms. The rearrangement joins TRBV19 to TRBJ2-7, with D perhaps matching TRBD1 (6 bases). The source is a woman aged 25 to 39 who had recovered from COVID-19. Material: PBMCs or T cells enriched from blood (not recorded which). DNA for the CDR3: TGTGCCAGTAGGAAGAGCCGGGACAAGGTCGAGCAGTACTTC. Translated, it gives CASRKSRDKVEQYF. The whole variable domain, filled in from reference TRBV19 and TRBJ2-7, reads DGGITQSPKYLFRKEGQNVTLSCEQNLNHDAMYWYRQDPGQGLRLIYYSQIVNDFQKGDIAEGYSVSREKKESFPLTVTSAQKNPTAFYLCASRKSRDKVEQYFGPGTRLTVT.